A single sample is the source of the 20 T cell receptor beta chains below, sequenced in a study of blood T cell repertoires in COVID-19. Clones were sequenced by immunoSEQ multiplex PCR, and TCRdb holds only the in-frame ones, with some missing. The table has approximately 130,000 clones, over 80% seen once. Sequences were obtained from peripheral blood. These receptors came from a man aged 50 or older with active COVID-19.

Here the CDR3 DNA reads TGTGCCAGCAGCCCCGACTTTTCAGCCAATCAGCCCCAGCATTTT. It yields the protein CASSPDFSANQPQHF. This sequence joins TRBV6-5 and TRBJ1-5; no firm D call. The germline gives CDR1 MNHEY, CDR2 SVGAGI. V was clipped by 6 bases and J by 3 bases, with 15 bases between them. This CDR3 is built from 15 residues.

The J gene is TRBJ2-1, the V gene TRBV2, with D possibly matching TRBD2 (5 bases). V shed 6 bases and J shed 6 bases, with 12 bases lying between them. The CDR3 loop spans 13 amino acids. CDR1 and CDR2 (germline): SNHLY, FYNNEI. The CDR3 nucleotides read TGTGCCAGCAGACTAGGACCGGTCAATGAGCAGTTCTTC. This codes for CASRLGPVNEQFF.

This chain uses TRBV19 with TRBJ1-5; D unresolved. V lost 1 base and J 3 bases, leaving 13 bases between the germline ends. Germline CDR1 and CDR2: LNHDA and SQIVND (reference sequence). The CDR3 has 16 residues. The CDR3 DNA is TGTGCCAGTAGTATAGGCAAGGGAGGTCCCAATCAGCCCCAGCATTTT. It specifies CASSIGKGGPNQPQHF.

The chain carries TRBV21-1 and TRBJ1-2. TRBV21-1 is annotated as a pseudogene. The CDR3 consists of 13 residues. The CDR3 sequence is CASSKDNNYGYTF. CDR3 nucleotide sequence: TGTGCCAGCAGCAAAGATAATAACTATGGCTACACCTTC.

The chain uses TRBV29-1 and TRBJ1-2, with 9 positions matching TRBD1. Germline lookup yields CDR1 SQVTM and CDR2 ANQGSEA. This CDR3 has 11 amino acids. V gave up 6 bases and J gave up 5 bases; unmatched junction bases: 1. CDR3 residues: CSVTGGYGYTF. CDR3 coding DNA: TGCAGCGTGACAGGGGGGTATGGCTACACCTTC.

The chain joins TRBV19 to TRBJ2-2; possible D gene TRBD1, 5 bases. Germline V gene sequence: CDR1 LNHDA, CDR2 SQIVND (reference sequence). The CDR3 spans 14 residues. Trimming pared 3 bases from V and 5 bases from J, leaving 10 bases between. This CDR3 is CASSIGAFTGELFF. As DNA, the CDR3 is TGTGCCAGTAGTATTGGGGCCTTTACCGGGGAGCTGTTTTTT.

V usage is TRBV27 and J usage is TRBJ1-2; D may be TRBD1 (5 bases). This CDR3 spans 16 amino acids. The germline gives CDR1 MNHEY, CDR2 SMNVEV (reference sequence). Trimming took off 4 bases at V and 3 bases at J, with 18 bases between the two ends. The CDR3 coding sequence is TGTGCCAGCAGTTCCGGACAAGGGCCGCGTTACTATGGCTACACCTTC. Its translation: CASSSGQGPRYYGYTF.

The CDR3 nucleotides are TGTGCCATTGGGAGGGGGGCGCAGATCGGGGAGCTGTTTTTT. Translation: CAIGRGAQIGELFF. The chain is built from TRBV10-3 and TRBJ2-2, with a possible D match to TRBD2 (7 bases). The germline V gene has CDR1 ENHRY and CDR2 SYGVKD. Deletions cut 9 bases from V and 7 bases from J, with 18 bases between. The CDR3 covers 14 residues.

This clone showed up just once. This chain joins TRBV2 and TRBJ1-4; 8 nucleotides agree with TRBD1. Trimming cost V 6 bases and J 5 bases; bases outside gene matches: 17. Germline CDR1 SNHLY, CDR2 FYNNEI. CDR3 length equals 18 residues. The CDR3 DNA follows: TGTGCCAGCAGGCCACGGATTACAGGGGGAGGGGGGAATGAAAAACTGTTTTTT. Its translation is CASRPRITGGGGNEKLFF.

The CDR3 here is CASSMNRGPNSPLHF. The CDR3 region has the DNA TGTGCCAGTAGTATGAACAGGGGGCCGAATTCACCCCTCCACTTT. V and J are TRBV19 and TRBJ1-6; 9 bases fit TRBD1. The CDR3 covers 15 residues. From germline, CDR1 is LNHDA and CDR2 SQIVND (reference sequence). V trimming: 3 bases; J trimming: 7 bases; junction bases outside the gene matches: 4.

This rearrangement joins TRBV5-4 to TRBJ1-2; 10 positions match TRBD1. J was trimmed by 5 bases and V by 3 bases; bases with no gene match: 10. This CDR3 spans 16 amino acids. Germline V lookup: CDR1 SGHNT, CDR2 YYREEE (reference sequence). The CDR3 spells CASSSPSDRGRYGYTF. CDR3 coding DNA: TGTGCCAGCAGCTCCCCGTCGGACAGGGGGAGGTATGGCTACACCTTC.

The chain uses TRBV6-6 and TRBJ1-6; 8 nucleotides match TRBD1. V dropped 6 bases and J dropped 3; count of bases not matched to a gene: 4. CDR3 length: 15 residues. Per the germline V gene, CDR1 is MNHNY and CDR2 is SVGAGI (reference sequence). DNA for the CDR3: TGTGCCAGCAGCTTCAGGGGGCTCTATAATTCACCCCTCCACTTT. Its protein product is CASSFRGLYNSPLHF.

This rearrangement joins TRBV7-9 to TRBJ2-1, with TRBD2 matching over 8 bases. Germline V gives CDR1 SEHNR, CDR2 FQNEAQ (reference sequence). CDR3 length equals 14 residues. After removal of 4 bases from V and 6 bases from J, the junction contained 5 bases not matched to a gene. CDR3 loop: CASSWRGASNEQFF. DNA of the CDR3: TGTGCCAGCAGCTGGCGGGGGGCCTCCAATGAGCAGTTCTTC.

The chain combines TRBV6-1 with TRBJ1-5, with D hard to call. CDR3 size: 11 residues. In germline, CDR1 is MNHNS, CDR2 SASEGT. Trimming took off 1 base at V and 14 bases at J, with 9 bases between the two ends. The CDR3 region is CASSEGWREHF. DNA for the CDR3: TGTGCCAGCAGTGAAGGATGGCGGGAGCATTTT.

As for this clone: One end of the junction does not line up with germline, which may come from a read error. CDR3 amino acids: CASSRDGTGLHKF. The CDR3 nucleotides are TGTGCCAGTAGCCGGGACGGGACAGGCCTCCACAAGTTC. The chain joins TRBV19 to TRBJ1-2, with 8 positions matching TRBD1. The CDR3 totals 13 residues. Germline V gene data show CDR1 as LNHDA and CDR2 as SQIVND (reference sequence).

The V call is TRBV6-5, the J call TRBJ2-2, with D tentatively TRBD1 (5 bases). In germline, CDR1 is MNHEY, CDR2 SVGAGI. V dropped 6 bases and J dropped 6 bases, with 14 bases sitting between them. This CDR3 region has 14 residues. The CDR3 reads CASSYDRKAGELFF. The CDR3 coding sequence is TGTGCCAGCAGCTATGACAGAAAGGCCGGGGAGCTGTTTTTT.

The chain is built from TRBV4-3 and TRBJ2-1, with 13 nucleotides matching TRBD2. V trimming: 0 bases; J trimming: 2 bases; junction bases outside the gene matches: 1. The CDR3 is 17 amino acids. Germline CDR1 and CDR2: LGHNA and YSLEER. CDR3 loop: CASSQDTSGGAYNEQFF. The CDR3 DNA reads as TGCGCCAGCAGCCAAGATACTAGCGGGGGGGCCTACAATGAGCAGTTCTTC.

V is TRBV30 and J is TRBJ1-1, with D tentatively TRBD1 (6 bases). Deletions cut 2 bases from V and 7 bases from J, with 23 bases between. The CDR3 loop spans 16 amino acids. Per the germline V gene, CDR1 is GTSNPN and CDR2 is SVGIG (reference sequence). The DNA for the CDR3 is TGTGCCTGGAGTAGGGGGGGGAGTCTCGGGACTAATGAAGCTTTCTTT. Translation: CAWSRGGSLGTNEAFF.

This chain uses TRBV5-4 with TRBJ2-6, with 8 bases aligning to TRBD1. V gave up 0 bases and J gave up 3 bases; unmatched junction bases: 8. CDR3 length equals 18 residues. The germline CDR1 and CDR2 sequences are SGHNT and YYREEE (reference sequence). The CDR3 sequence is CASSLGGTGGSGANVLTF. CDR3 coding DNA: TGTGCCAGCAGCTTGGGGGGGACAGGTGGTAGTGGGGCCAACGTCCTGACTTTC.

The V and J genes are TRBV7-2 and TRBJ2-7; 9 positions match TRBD2. V lost 5 bases to trimming and J lost 6 bases; unmatched junction nucleotides: 8. Germline values: CDR1 SGHTA, CDR2 FQGNSA. The CDR3 spans 14 residues. The CDR3 sequence is CASSLKRGVGEQYF. The CDR3 DNA reads as TGTGCCAGCAGCCTGAAGCGGGGGGTCGGCGAGCAGTACTTC. The entire variable domain, with the rest obtained from reference TRBV7-2 and TRBJ2-7, is as follows: GAGVSQSPSNKVTEKGKDVELRCDPISGHTALYWYRQSLGQGLEFLIYFQGNSAPDKSGLPSDRFSAERTGGSVSTLTIQRTQQEDSAVYLCASSLKRGVGEQYFGPGTRLTVT.